The 30 T cell receptor beta chains listed next were all sequenced from one sample in a study of vaccination and CD4 T cells after COVID-19. These TCRs' antigens remain unknown. An Oncomine TCR Beta short-read assay was used to sequence the DNA from cultured CD4+ T cells. TCRdb used MiXCR to reprocess the PCR reads, holding one entry per CDR3 protein. The sample has approximately 23,000 distinct CDR3 sequences, approximately 50% seen once. The treatment was: approximately 9-day PBMC culture with coronavirus spike peptide pools or control peptides (ViraFEST assay). The sequenced sample was CD4+ T cells from blood, cultured in vitro, obtained before SARS-CoV-2 vaccination. The receptor set was obtained from a human donor who received a COVID-19 vaccine.

This chain connects TRBV21-1 to TRBJ2-3; the table's TRBD2 call for D was not verified on the DNA. TRBV21-1 has pseudogene status. This CDR3 contains 16 residues. The CDR3 DNA reads TGTGCCAGCAGCAAAGAGCGGGGGAGAGGCACAGATACGCAGTATTTT. Protein product: CASSKERGRGTDTQYF.

This sequence joins TRBV30 and TRBJ1-6, with 7 bases identical to TRBD1. Losses at the gene ends were 2 bases for V and 9 bases for J; bases not matched to a gene: 10. CDR1 GTSNPN and CDR2 SVGIG come from the germline V gene (reference sequence). The CDR3 consists of 15 residues. CDR3 DNA sequence: TGTGCCTGGAGTCCGAAGACAGGGTTTTCTTCACCCCTCCACTTT. It encodes CAWSPKTGFSSPLHF.

This clonotype was counted only a few times. The J gene is TRBJ2-3, the V gene TRBV20-1; D is perhaps TRBD1 or TRBD2 (6 bases each). The germline CDR1 and CDR2 sequences are DFQATT and SNEGSKA (reference sequence). The CDR3 loop spans 13 amino acids. The V gene lost 6 bases and the J gene lost 4 bases, with 14 bases spanning the gap. CDR3 in amino acids: CSALQRGPDTQYF. CDR3 nucleotide sequence: TGCAGTGCCCTTCAACGGGGGCCAGATACGCAGTATTTT.

The rearrangement joins TRBV6-1 to TRBJ2-2; D is undetermined. The J call could be wrong; TRBJ1-4 is a better fit for the DNA end. CDR3 length: 14 residues. Germline-derived CDR1 and CDR2 are MNHNS and SASEGT. As DNA, the CDR3 is TGTGCCAGCACCCCGGGCAGCCTTAATGAAAAACTGTTTTTT. Translated: CASTPGSLNEKLFF.

This clonotype was seen a handful of times. V gene TRBV2 combines with J gene TRBJ1-2; no reliable D call. Germline CDR1 SNHLY, CDR2 FYNNEI. This CDR3 has 12 amino acids. Trimming pared 3 bases from V and 7 bases from J, leaving 9 bases between. DNA for the CDR3: TGTGCCAGCAGTGAGAGGGAGGCTGGCTACACCTTC. This sequence encodes CASSEREAGYTF.

This clonotype was seen more than once but under ten times. The chain combines TRBV12-5 with TRBJ2-7, with TRBD1 identical over 9 bases. V was clipped by 5 bases and J by 2 bases; unmatched bases: 4. Germline values: CDR1 LGHNT, CDR2 FRNRAP. The CDR3 sequence is 14 residues long. CDR3 region: CASGPGQGTYEQYF. CDR3 in DNA: TGTGCTAGTGGTCCGGGACAGGGAACCTACGAGCAGTACTTC.

The chain is built from TRBV7-9 and TRBJ1-3; 7 bases align to TRBD1. The trim removed 5 bases at V and 0 bases at J, leaving 10 bases unmatched. Germline V gene sequence: CDR1 SEHNR, CDR2 FQNEAQ (reference sequence). CDR3 length: 17 residues. CDR3 DNA: TGTGCCAGCAGCCATAACAGGGGAGGGTACTCTGGAAACACCATATATTTT. As protein: CASSHNRGGYSGNTIYF.

This clonotype was observed once. Sequence at one end of the junction differs from germline and may be a read error. V is TRBV14 and J is TRBJ2-2; 8 bases match TRBD2. CDR3 size: 15 residues. Germline values: CDR1 SGHDN, CDR2 FVKESK. The CDR3 region is CASGQPGGDTGELFF. Here the CDR3 DNA reads TGTGCCAGCGGCCAACCGGGGGGGGACACCGGGGAGCTGTTTTTT. Together with reference TRBV14 and TRBJ2-2, the CDR3 gives the full variable domain: EAGVTQFPSHSVIEKGQTVTLRCDPISGHDNLYWYRRVMGKEIKFLLHFVKESKQDESGMPNNRFLAERTGGTYSTLKVQPAELEDSGVYFCASGQPGGDTGELFFGEGSRLTVL.

The gene calls are TRBV19 and TRBJ1-5; D is unresolved. V gave up 3 bases and J gave up 1 base, with 7 bases separating them. The CDR3 extends over 14 amino acids. Germline V CDR1 and CDR2: LNHDA, SQIVND (reference sequence). For the CDR3, the DNA is TGTGCCAGTAGTATCTCGGACAGCAATCAGCCCCAGCATTTT. Protein product: CASSISDSNQPQHF.

The chain employs TRBV25-1 and TRBJ1-1; D gene unclear. V was clipped by 7 bases and J by 5 bases, with 14 bases between them. This CDR3 is 13 amino acids long. CDR1 is MGHDK, CDR2 SYGVNS, per germline. CDR3 amino acids: CASTSRIETEAFF. The CDR3 DNA is TGTGCCAGCACCAGCAGGATTGAGACTGAAGCTTTCTTT.

J is TRBJ2-3 and V is TRBV10-1; 10 nucleotides align to TRBD1. CDR1 and CDR2 from the germline V gene are WNHNN and SYGVQD (reference sequence). The CDR3 extends over 17 amino acids. V lost 0 bases, J lost 3 bases, and 6 bases stayed unmatched. Written as DNA, the CDR3 is TGCGCCAGCAGTGAGTCAATTTTGGGACAGGGGACAGATACGCAGTATTTT. It specifies CASSESILGQGTDTQYF.

J is TRBJ1-6 and V is TRBV7-2, with D maybe TRBD1 (5 bases). V was clipped by 4 bases and J by 7 bases, with 11 bases between them. The CDR3 loop spans 14 amino acids. In germline, CDR1 is SGHTA, CDR2 FQGNSA. CDR3 protein: CASSSGPPNSPLHF. CDR3 DNA sequence: TGTGCCAGCAGCTCGGGGCCCCCCAATTCACCCCTCCACTTT.

The chain links TRBV7-2 to TRBJ1-3; D uncertain. Trimming took off 3 bases at V and 0 bases at J, with 9 bases between the two ends. CDR3 size: 15 residues. Per germline, CDR1 SGHTA and CDR2 FQGNSA. CDR3 DNA sequence: TGTGCCAGCAGCTTGGGCACCGCCTCTGGAAACACCATATATTTT. Protein: CASSLGTASGNTIYF.

The V gene is TRBV14, the J gene TRBJ1-1; D remains unclear. Germline V gene data show CDR1 as SGHDN and CDR2 as FVKESK. Trimming shortened V by 1 base and J by 5 bases, and 17 bases separated the two germline ends. This CDR3 is 16 amino acids long. The CDR3 DNA reads as TGTGCCAGCAGCCAAGCTCGTAGGGCTGGAGGGACTGAAGCTTTCTTT. It yields the protein CASSQARRAGGTEAFF.

This chain's CDR3 is CASSFGTGLKSGELFF. The CDR3 DNA sequence: TGTGCCAGCAGCTTTGGGACAGGGTTAAAATCCGGGGAGCTGTTTTTT. This rearrangement joins TRBV5-6 to TRBJ2-2; 9 bases match TRBD1. This CDR3 is 16 amino acids long. V dropped 2 bases and J dropped 6; count of bases not matched to a gene: 8. CDR1 and CDR2 from the germline V gene are SGHDT and YYEEEE.

There are a few counts of this clonotype. The chain links TRBV7-8 to TRBJ2-2, with a possible D match to TRBD1 (6 bases). The germline gives CDR1 SGHVS, CDR2 FQNEAQ. Trimming removed 5 bases at V and 7 bases at J, with 17 bases between. The CDR3 has 15 residues. The CDR3 sequence: CASSPGHTVFGELFF. The CDR3 bases are TGTGCCAGCAGCCCGGGACACACGGTATTCGGGGAGCTGTTTTTT.

The genes are TRBV6-1 and TRBJ2-7; D is unclear. The CDR3 runs 14 residues. V was pared by 6 bases and J by 0 bases, with 12 bases between. Germline CDR1 MNHNS, CDR2 SASEGT. CDR3 amino acids: CASSRGSSSYEQYF. CDR3 nucleotides: TGTGCCAGCAGCCGCGGTAGCAGCTCCTACGAGCAGTACTTC.

The genes are TRBV30 and TRBJ2-3; TRBD2 agrees at 7 bases. Germline V gene lookup returns CDR1 GTSNPN and CDR2 SVGIG (reference sequence). This CDR3 is built from 15 residues. V trimming: 0 bases; J trimming: 4 bases; junction bases outside the gene matches: 7. The CDR3 DNA reads TGTGCCTGGAGTGTCGGCGGGGGTGGATCAGATACGCAGTATTTT. Its translation: CAWSVGGGGSDTQYF.

This chain joins TRBV15 and TRBJ2-5; the match to TRBD1 covers 7 bases. Germline V gives CDR1 LNHNV, CDR2 YYDKDF (reference sequence). The V and J ends lost 7 bases and 5 bases, in that order; junction bases with no gene match: 4. The CDR3 length is 12 residues. The CDR3 coding sequence is TGTGCCACCAACAGGGGCGGGGAGACCCAGTACTTC. The encoded protein is CATNRGGETQYF.

This clonotype turned up a few times. V is TRBV6-1 and J is TRBJ1-1, with no clear D. With 7 bases removed from V and 4 bases from J, the gap between germline ends came to 7 bases. Looked up from germline, CDR1 is MNHNS and CDR2 is SASEGT. The CDR3 extends over 11 amino acids. CDR3 region: CASIKGTEAFF. The CDR3 DNA follows: TGTGCCAGCATCAAAGGCACTGAAGCTTTCTTT.

The rearrangement links TRBV5-1 to TRBJ2-7, with 12 bases fitting TRBD1. This CDR3 is 14 amino acids long. Germline CDR1 is SGHRS and CDR2 is YFSETQ. With 6 bases clipped from V and 5 bases from J, the junction kept 6 bases outside the gene matches. The CDR3 loop is CASKQGTGGDEQYF. DNA for the CDR3: TGCGCCAGCAAGCAGGGGACAGGGGGCGACGAGCAGTACTTC.

In this sample, this clonotype turned up once. The chain recombines TRBV19 with TRBJ2-7; D not certain. This CDR3 region has 14 residues. The germline V gene has CDR1 LNHDA and CDR2 SQIVND (reference sequence). Trimming stripped 3 bases from V and 0 bases from J, with 9 bases between. The CDR3 DNA reads as TGTGCCAGTAGTATCTCGACATTCTCCTACGAGCAGTACTTC. Protein: CASSISTFSYEQYF.

The J gene is TRBJ1-5, the V gene TRBV12-3 or TRBV12-4; perhaps TRBD1 as D (6 bases). V was clipped by 5 bases and J by 5 bases, with 16 bases between them. The CDR3 totals 15 residues. The CDR3 protein is CASSLRGTRHQPQHF. CDR3 coding DNA: TGTGCCAGCAGTCTTCGCGGGACACGCCATCAGCCCCAGCATTTT.

The rearrangement uses TRBV20-1 and TRBJ1-1; a possible D gene is TRBD1 (6 bases). CDR1 DFQATT and CDR2 SNEGSKA come from the germline V gene (reference sequence). V lost 1 base and J lost 0, with 9 bases in between. This CDR3 contains 14 residues. This CDR3 reads CSARAGGLNTEAFF. The CDR3 DNA reads TGCAGTGCTAGAGCTGGGGGCCTGAACACTGAAGCTTTCTTT.

The chain joins TRBV3-1 to TRBJ1-1, with D perhaps TRBD1 (6 bases). Germline V gives CDR1 LGHDT, CDR2 YNNKEL (reference sequence). Trimming left V 5 bases short and J 4 bases short, with 11 bases between. The CDR3 contains 13 residues. DNA for the CDR3: TGTGCCAGCAGCTCCCTCAGGGGCACTGAAGCTTTCTTT. Residues: CASSSLRGTEAFF.

This clonotype showed up just a few times. The chain combines TRBV7-9 with TRBJ2-3, with D possibly called TRBD1 or TRBD2 (6 bases each). CDR1 SEHNR and CDR2 FQNEAQ come from the germline V gene (reference sequence). CDR3 length equals 13 residues. The V end lost 3 bases, the J end lost 6 bases, and 10 bases lay between the germline ends. CDR3 sequence (DNA): TGTGCCAGCAGCTTGACTAGGGGGGATACGCAGTATTTT. It translates to CASSLTRGDTQYF.

The chain employs TRBV11-2 and TRBJ2-3; 7 nucleotides align to TRBD2. CDR3 length: 14 residues. V shed 5 bases and J 11 bases; nucleotides not matched to a gene: 13. The germline V gene encodes CDR1 SGHAT and CDR2 FQNNGV. The CDR3 loop is CASSPISRGRGQYF. For the CDR3, the DNA is TGTGCCAGCAGCCCTATCTCGCGGGGGAGGGGGCAGTATTTT.

The CDR3 loop reads CASSFNSYEQYF. The CDR3 bases are TGTGCCAGCAGCTTTAATTCCTACGAGCAGTACTTC. V gene TRBV7-8 combines with J gene TRBJ2-7; D ambiguous. The germline V gene encodes CDR1 SGHVS and CDR2 FQNEAQ. V lost 3 bases to trimming and J lost 1 base, with 4 bases between them. The CDR3 extends over 12 amino acids.

The table lists this clonotype with a few counts. V usage is TRBV6-1 and J usage is TRBJ1-5; 8 bases align to TRBD1. V lost 5 bases to trimming and J lost 6 bases; unmatched junction nucleotides: 6. CDR1 is MNHNS, CDR2 SASEGT, per germline. The length of the CDR3 is 14 residues. The chain's CDR3 is CASSPNRGGQPQHF. The CDR3 nucleotides read TGTGCCAGCAGTCCTAACAGGGGGGGTCAGCCCCAGCATTTT.

This clonotype has more than one count but fewer than ten. V usage is TRBV2 and J usage is TRBJ2-5, with 8 bases identical to TRBD2. The CDR3 totals 17 residues. Germline CDR1 SNHLY, CDR2 FYNNEI. With 5 bases clipped from V and 2 bases from J, the junction kept 13 bases outside the gene matches. The CDR3 region has the DNA TGTGCCAGCAGTCCCCCCTCTACGGGGGGGCTGCAAGAGACCCAGTACTTC. Amino acids: CASSPPSTGGLQETQYF.